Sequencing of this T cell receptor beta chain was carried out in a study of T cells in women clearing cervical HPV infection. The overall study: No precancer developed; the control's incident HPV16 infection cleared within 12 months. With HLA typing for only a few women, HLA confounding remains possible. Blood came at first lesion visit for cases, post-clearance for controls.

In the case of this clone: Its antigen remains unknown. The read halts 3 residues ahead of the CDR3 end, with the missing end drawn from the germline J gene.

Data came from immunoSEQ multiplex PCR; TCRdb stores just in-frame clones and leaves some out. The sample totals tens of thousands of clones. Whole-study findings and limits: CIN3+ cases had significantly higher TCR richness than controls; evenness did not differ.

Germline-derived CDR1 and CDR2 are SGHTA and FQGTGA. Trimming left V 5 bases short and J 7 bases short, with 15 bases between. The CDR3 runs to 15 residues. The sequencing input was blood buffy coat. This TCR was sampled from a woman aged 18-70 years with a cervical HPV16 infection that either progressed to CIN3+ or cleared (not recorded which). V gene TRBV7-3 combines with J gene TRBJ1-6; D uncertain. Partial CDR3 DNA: TGTGCCAGCAGCAACTCGCGGGCCAGGAATTCACCC. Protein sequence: CASSNSRARNSP. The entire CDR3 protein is CASSNSRARNSPLHF. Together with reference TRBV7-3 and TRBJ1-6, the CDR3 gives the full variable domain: GAGVSQTPSNKVTEKGKYVELRCDPISGHTALYWYRQSLGQGPEFLIYFQGTGAADDSGLPNDRFFAVRPEGSVSTLKIQRTERGDSAVYLCASSNSRARNSPLHFGNGTRLTVT.